This T cell receptor (beta chain) originates from a study of control samples from healthy donors and cancer patients. In germline, CDR1 is KGHSH, CDR2 LQKENI. V was pared by 6 bases and J by 4 bases, with 12 bases between. The CDR3 length is 13 residues. The data were produced by immunoSEQ multiplex PCR, yet TCRdb's version contains in-frame clones alone and is incomplete. The sample contains under 200,000 clones, 91% of which appear only once. What was sequenced was blood. The clonotype was recovered from a woman aged 30 to 39 in good health. This chain joins TRBV18 and TRBJ2-5, with D possibly being TRBD2 (6 bases). CDR3 sequence reads: CASSGGTGETQYF. DNA of the CDR3: TGTGCCAGCTCGGGCGGGACGGGAGAGACCCAGTACTTC.